The 6 T cell receptor beta chains below were found in one sample sequenced in a study of graft-versus-host responses after intestinal transplantation. Only in-frame clones appear in the TCRdb table, and some are missing; sequencing was by immunoSEQ multiplex PCR. This table has approximately 90,000 clones, 85% to 95% appearing once. No cognate antigen is known for these TCRs. This material consisted of unstimulated CD8+ T cells sorted from spleen or lymph node cells, taken before transplant. These TCRs come from a human donor who was the organ donor for an intestinal transplant.

This rearrangement joins TRBV6-4 to TRBJ1-1, with 9 bases identical to TRBD1. Trimming cost V 6 bases and J 11 bases; bases outside gene matches: 4. This CDR3 spans 11 amino acids. Germline V lookup: CDR1 MRHNA, CDR2 SNTAGT. CDR3 DNA: TGTGCCAGCAGGGGACAGGGAGTGGCTTTCTTT. It codes for CASRGQGVAFF.

Written as DNA, the CDR3 is TGTGCCAGCAGCGTAGGAGGCGGGGAGGGCACAGATACGCAGTATTTT. This translates into CASSVGGGEGTDTQYF. The V gene is TRBV9, the J gene TRBJ2-3; a weak D match, TRBD2 (6 bases). The germline CDR1 and CDR2 sequences are SGDLS and YYNGEE. The ends were cut back, 0 bases at V and 1 base at J, with 12 bases in the middle. The length of the CDR3 is 16 residues. Together with reference TRBV9 and TRBJ2-3, the CDR3 gives the full variable domain: DSGVTQTPKHLITATGQRVTLRCSPRSGDLSVYWYQQSLDQGLQFLIQYYNGEERAKGNILERFSAQQFPDLHSELNLSSLELGDSALYFCASSVGGGEGTDTQYFGPGTRLTVL.

This clone has a single count. This chain joins TRBV14 and TRBJ2-7; D is ambiguous. Germline CDR1 and CDR2: SGHDN and FVKESK. Trimming stripped 1 base from V and 5 bases from J, with 9 bases between. This CDR3 region has 13 residues. The CDR3 DNA sequence: TGTGCCAGCAGCCAAGCGTACAGAAACGAGCAGTACTTC. Its translation is CASSQAYRNEQYF.

The chain uses TRBV5-5 and TRBJ2-7; TRBD1 matches at 7 bases. The J segment lost 2 bases and the V segment lost 4 bases, leaving 6 bases of the junction unmatched. CDR1 is SGHKS, CDR2 YYEKEE, per germline (reference sequence). The CDR3 sequence is 14 residues long. For the CDR3, the DNA is TGTGCCAGCAGCCCGGGACAGCGAGCCTACGAGCAGTACTTC. It specifies CASSPGQRAYEQYF.

The chain uses TRBV9 and TRBJ2-7; the D gene is possibly TRBD1 (5 bases). The CDR3 is made up of 13 amino acids. CDR1 and CDR2 (germline): SGDLS, YYNGEE. V shed 0 bases and J shed 6 bases, with 10 bases lying between them. The CDR3 here is CASSVGDSGEQYF. The CDR3 DNA reads as TGTGCCAGCAGCGTAGGAGACAGTGGCGAGCAGTACTTC.

The rearrangement links TRBV19 to TRBJ2-7, with TRBD1 matching 12 bases. The CDR3 is 15 residues long. CDR1 is LNHDA and CDR2 is SQIVND in the germline V gene (reference sequence). V shed 3 bases and J 4 bases; nucleotides not matched to a gene: 4. CDR3 sequence: CASSIGTGGRYEQYF. As DNA, the CDR3 is TGTGCCAGTAGTATCGGGACAGGGGGCAGGTACGAGCAGTACTTC. The full variable domain, with the rest looked up from reference TRBV19 and TRBJ2-7, is DGGITQSPKYLFRKEGQNVTLSCEQNLNHDAMYWYRQDPGQGLRLIYYSQIVNDFQKGDIAEGYSVSREKKESFPLTVTSAQKNPTAFYLCASSIGTGGRYEQYFGPGTRLTVT.